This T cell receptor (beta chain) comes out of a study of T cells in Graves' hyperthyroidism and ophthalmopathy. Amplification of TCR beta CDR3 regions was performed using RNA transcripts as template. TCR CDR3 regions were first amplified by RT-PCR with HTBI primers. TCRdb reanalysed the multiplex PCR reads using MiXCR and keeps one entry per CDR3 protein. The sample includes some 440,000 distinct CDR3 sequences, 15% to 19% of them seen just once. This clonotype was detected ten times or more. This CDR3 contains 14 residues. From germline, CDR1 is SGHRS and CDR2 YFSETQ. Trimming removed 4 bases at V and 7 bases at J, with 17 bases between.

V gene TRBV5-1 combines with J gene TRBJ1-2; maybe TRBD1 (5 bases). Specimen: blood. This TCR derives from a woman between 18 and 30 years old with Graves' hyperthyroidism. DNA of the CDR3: TGCGCCAGCAGCCCGGCAAAACCGGGACCTGGCTACACCTTC. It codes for CASSPAKPGPGYTF.